This T cell receptor beta chain stems from a study of siplizumab effects on memory and regulatory T cells. Trimming pared 2 bases from V and 6 bases from J, leaving 12 bases between. This CDR3 is built from 14 residues. Germline CDR1 reads SGDLS; CDR2 reads YYNGEE. Profiled with immunoSEQ multiplex PCR; TCRdb holds only in-frame clones, not every one. The sample holds tens of thousands of clones, about 94% seen once. This chain uses TRBV9 with TRBJ2-1; possibly TRBD2 for D (5 bases). Sequencing input: non-Treg CD4+ T cells sorted from blood. The receptor's source is a human donor in good health. The CDR3 region is CASSVASTPNEQFF. The CDR3 region has the DNA TGTGCCAGCAGCGTTGCTAGCACACCCAATGAGCAGTTCTTC.